Listed here are 5 T cell receptor beta chains from one sample, sequenced in a study of shared clonotypes between healthy human individuals (dated by TCRdb to 2018 to 2021). Library preparation was by the immunoSEQ multiplex PCR assay. Here the immuneACCESS table is served through TCRdb, limited to in-frame sequences with V and J called. Missing clones are a known gap in these copies; in checked studies unresolved V genes cover under half, and the rest lacks a known reason. For this sample there are roughly 640,000 clones; around 74% appear just once. The ten largest clones add up to roughly 1.7% of the sample. Sequenced: memory CD4+ T cells sorted from blood. The intended sense of this specimen's cell subset or site label: CD45RA-negative fraction. These TCRs come from a young woman in good health.

This chain connects TRBV5-1 to TRBJ2-4; a possible D gene is TRBD1 (6 bases). The CDR3 is 15 residues long. V was cut by 0 bases and J by 7 bases, with 14 bases left in between. CDR1 and CDR2 from the germline V gene are SGHRS and YFSETQ. This chain's CDR3 is CASSLGPGTPNIQYF. CDR3 nucleotides: TGCGCCAGCAGCTTGGGTCCCGGGACACCGAACATTCAGTACTTC.

The chain couples TRBV10-3 to TRBJ2-3, with TRBD2 matching 12 bases. The CDR3 is 19 residues long. Trimming removed 6 bases from V and 3 bases from J; junction bases left unmatched: 16. CDR1 is ENHRY and CDR2 is SYGVKD in the germline V gene. For the CDR3, the DNA is TGTGCCATCAGATCCGGCCTAGCGGGAGGGCCGGGGAAAACAGATACGCAGTATTTT. Protein sequence: CAIRSGLAGGPGKTDTQYF.

The chain joins TRBV5-8 to TRBJ2-4; TRBD1 might be the D (6 bases). The germline V and J ends were trimmed by 1 base and 2 bases, with 16 bases remaining between them. The CDR3 covers 17 residues. CDR1 and CDR2 from the germline V gene are SGHTS and YDEGEE. This CDR3 reads CASSLYSDRTSKNIQYF. CDR3 in DNA: TGTGCCAGCAGCTTGTATTCCGACAGGACTTCCAAAAACATTCAGTACTTC.

This clone has ten or more counts. The CDR3 is CASSTGYRGRPLGYTF. CDR3 bases: TGTGCCAGCAGCACCGGATACAGGGGGCGACCTCTCGGCTACACCTTC. V gene TRBV7-9 combines with J gene TRBJ1-2; 9 bases line up with TRBD1. The germline gives CDR1 SEHNR, CDR2 FQNEAQ (reference sequence). The CDR3 is made up of 16 amino acids. Trimming took 5 bases from V and 8 from J; bases not matched to a gene: 15.

In DNA, the CDR3 is TGCAGTGCTAGAATTGGCAATTTAAACACCTTC. Its translation: CSARIGNLNTF. The V gene is TRBV20-1, the J gene TRBJ1-2; D remains unclear. Germline CDR1 is DFQATT and CDR2 is SNEGSKA (reference sequence). The length of the CDR3 is 11 residues. V lost 2 bases, J lost 12 bases, and 13 bases lay in between.